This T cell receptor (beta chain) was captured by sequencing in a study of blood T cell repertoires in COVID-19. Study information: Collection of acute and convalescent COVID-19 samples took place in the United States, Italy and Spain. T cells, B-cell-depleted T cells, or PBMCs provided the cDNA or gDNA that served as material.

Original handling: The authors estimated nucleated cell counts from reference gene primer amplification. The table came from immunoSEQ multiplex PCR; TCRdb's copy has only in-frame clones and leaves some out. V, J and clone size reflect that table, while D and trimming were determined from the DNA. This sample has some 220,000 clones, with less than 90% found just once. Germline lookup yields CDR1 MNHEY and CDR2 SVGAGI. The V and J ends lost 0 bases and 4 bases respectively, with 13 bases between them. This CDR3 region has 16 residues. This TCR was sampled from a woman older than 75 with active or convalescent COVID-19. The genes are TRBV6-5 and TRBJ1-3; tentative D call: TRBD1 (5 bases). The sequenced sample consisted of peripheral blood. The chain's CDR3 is CASSYSTRGRGNTIYF. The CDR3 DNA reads TGTGCCAGCAGTTACTCGACGCGGGGCCGGGGAAACACCATATATTTT.